These 20 T cell receptor beta chains originate from one sample sequenced in a study of blood T cell repertoires in COVID-19. The protocol was immunoSEQ multiplex PCR, while the TCRdb copy is restricted to in-frame clones and leaves out a portion. The repertoire holds around 60,000 clones, 72% seen once, with around 4.9% in the top ten. The sequenced sample consisted of peripheral blood. These receptors were obtained from a woman aged 70 to 79 with COVID-19, enrolled during active disease.

The chain uses TRBV9 and TRBJ2-2; D possibly corresponds to TRBD1 (5 bases). The germline gives CDR1 SGDLS, CDR2 YYNGEE. The CDR3 consists of 14 residues. Trimming removed 0 bases from V and 6 bases from J, with 9 bases in between. The CDR3 DNA follows: TGTGCCAGCAGCGTAGAGGGGATATCCGGGGAGCTGTTTTTT. This translates into CASSVEGISGELFF.

CDR3 region: CASSIDPRDYGYTF. CDR3 in DNA: TGTGCCAGTAGTATAGATCCGAGGGACTATGGCTACACCTTC. The rearrangement uses TRBV19 and TRBJ1-2, with D unclear. Germline V gene sequence: CDR1 LNHDA, CDR2 SQIVND (reference sequence). This CDR3 spans 14 amino acids. Trimming pared 0 bases from V and 3 bases from J, leaving 8 bases between.

The V call is TRBV19, the J call TRBJ1-5, with a possible D match to TRBD1 (5 bases). Trimming pared 5 bases from V and 2 bases from J, leaving 13 bases between. Germline lookup yields CDR1 LNHDA and CDR2 SQIVND (reference sequence). CDR3 length: 15 residues. CDR3 nucleotides: TGTGCCAGTAGTGTCGGGGGATTTGGCAATCAGCCCCAGCATTTT. This sequence encodes CASSVGGFGNQPQHF.

The rearrangement links TRBV18 to TRBJ1-1; 9 bases match TRBD1. After removal of 6 bases from V and 6 bases from J, the junction contained 14 bases not matched to a gene. Per the germline V gene, CDR1 is KGHSH and CDR2 is LQKENI. The length of the CDR3 is 16 residues. The CDR3 loop reads CASSSYSGDRVSEAFF. The CDR3, as DNA: TGTGCCAGCTCCTCCTACTCTGGGGACAGGGTCTCTGAAGCTTTCTTT. The full variable domain, rest sourced from reference TRBV18 and TRBJ1-1, is NAGVMQNPRHLVRRRGQEARLRCSPMKGHSHVYWYRQLPEEGLKFMVYLQKENIIDESGMPKERFSAEFPKEGPSILRIQQVVRGDSAAYFCASSSYSGDRVSEAFFGQGTRLTVV.

The chain employs TRBV4-2 and TRBJ1-1, with D perhaps TRBD1 (5 bases). Trimming left V 0 bases short and J 1 base short, with 18 bases between. Germline lookup yields CDR1 LGHNA and CDR2 YNFKEQ. There are 18 residues in the CDR3. The CDR3 sequence is CASSQDRSGAGGNTEAFF. CDR3 DNA sequence: TGTGCCAGCAGCCAAGATCGTAGTGGGGCCGGGGGGAACACTGAAGCTTTCTTT.

This chain uses TRBV7-8 with TRBJ1-2; D is unclear. Germline V lookup: CDR1 SGHVS, CDR2 FQNEAQ. Trimming left V 5 bases short and J 4 bases short, with 8 bases between. The CDR3 length is 12 residues. The CDR3 DNA reads TGTGCCAGCAGCCAAGACTCCTATGGCTACACCTTC. Protein product: CASSQDSYGYTF.

V usage is TRBV12-3 or TRBV12-4 and J usage is TRBJ2-1; 10 nucleotides agree with TRBD2. This CDR3 contains 13 residues. V dropped 6 bases and J dropped 4; count of bases not matched to a gene: 0. The CDR3 region is CASRLAGYNEQFF. DNA of the CDR3: TGTGCCAGCAGACTAGCGGGATACAATGAGCAGTTCTTC.

To note about this clone: The germline gene is not matched at one end of the junction; a read error may be the cause. The chain uses TRBV5-5 and TRBJ2-5; the D gene is possibly TRBD1 (6 bases). Germline assignment: CDR1 SGHKS and CDR2 YYEKEE (reference sequence). This CDR3 has 15 amino acids. The CDR3 coding sequence is TGTGTCAGCAGCCCCCTCGTGCAGGGGCGGGAGACCCAGTACTTC. Its protein is CVSSPLVQGRETQYF.

The chain carries TRBV5-4 and TRBJ1-6; maybe TRBD1 (5 bases). The V gene's germline CDR1 is SGHNT and CDR2 YYREEE (reference sequence). The ends were cut back, 4 bases at V and 8 bases at J, with 16 bases in the middle. This CDR3 spans 15 amino acids. Written as DNA, the CDR3 is TGTGCCAGCAGCGACCCTCGGGACTTTTATTCACCCCTCCACTTT. Translation gives CASSDPRDFYSPLHF.

This clone turned up a few times. The V call is TRBV7-3, the J call TRBJ2-3; TRBD1 aligns across 7 bases. The ends lost 6 bases at V and 7 bases at J; junction bases unmatched: 4. The CDR3 covers 12 residues. The germline gives CDR1 SGHTA, CDR2 FQGTGA. Here the CDR3 DNA reads TGTGCCAGCAGTACAGGGGAGAATACGCAGTATTTT. As protein: CASSTGENTQYF.

V and J are TRBV27 and TRBJ1-5; D gene ambiguous. V lost 2 bases, J lost 4 bases, and 15 bases lay in between. The CDR3 sequence is 16 residues long. In germline, CDR1 is MNHEY, CDR2 SMNVEV (reference sequence). This chain's CDR3 is CASSLVGSGSNQPQHF. CDR3 DNA: TGTGCCAGCAGTTTAGTGGGCAGCGGGTCTAATCAGCCCCAGCATTTT.

The V gene is TRBV5-1, the J gene TRBJ2-1; 7 positions match TRBD1. This CDR3 region has 14 residues. Unmatched junction bases numbered 3, after V lost 3 bases and J lost 3 bases. Germline CDR1 SGHRS, CDR2 YFSETQ. The CDR3 is CASSSGQDYNEQFF. CDR3 sequence (DNA): TGCGCCAGCAGCTCCGGACAGGACTACAATGAGCAGTTCTTC.

The rearrangement links TRBV9 to TRBJ1-6, with D maybe TRBD1 (5 bases). Germline loops: CDR1 SGDLS, CDR2 YYNGEE. Between the trimmed V and J ends, which lost 4 bases and 7 bases, there was a span of 18 bases. The CDR3 consists of 16 residues. The CDR3 reads CASSPGGGAQNSPLHF. In nucleotides, the CDR3 is TGTGCCAGCAGCCCGGGTGGTGGGGCACAGAATTCACCCCTCCACTTT.

The V and J genes are TRBV7-8 and TRBJ2-7; 7 nucleotides line up with TRBD2. CDR3 length: 13 amino acids. V shed 5 bases, J shed 1 base, and the junction held 2 bases outside the gene matches. Germline CDR1 SGHVS, CDR2 FQNEAQ. This CDR3 is CASSRGGSYEQYF. The CDR3 region has the DNA TGTGCCAGCAGCCGCGGGGGATCCTACGAGCAGTACTTC.

This clone was counted once. This rearrangement joins TRBV11-2 to TRBJ2-2, with 7 positions matching TRBD1. Germline CDR1 and CDR2: SGHAT and FQNNGV. CDR3 length: 15 amino acids. J lost 4 bases, V lost 6 bases, and 8 bases had no gene match. DNA of the CDR3: TGTGCCAGCAGGTTGATGGGACAGCTCACCGGGGAGCTGTTTTTT. Its protein product is CASRLMGQLTGELFF.

The rearrangement links TRBV5-6 to TRBJ2-7; possibly TRBD1 for D (6 bases). Trimming took off 1 base at V and 6 bases at J, with 14 bases between the two ends. The CDR3 runs to 14 residues. The germline V gene has CDR1 SGHDT and CDR2 YYEEEE. CDR3 protein: CASSLLGASGEQYV. For the CDR3, the DNA is TGTGCCAGCAGCTTGTTGGGGGCAAGCGGCGAGCAGTACGTC.

The V call is TRBV10-3, the J call TRBJ2-1; TRBD2 matches at 7 bases. This CDR3 has 15 amino acids. CDR1 ENHRY and CDR2 SYGVKD come from the germline V gene. V shed 3 bases and J 2 bases; nucleotides not matched to a gene: 4. The CDR3 sequence: CAISEGRVTYNEQFF. The DNA of the CDR3 is TGTGCCATCAGTGAAGGGAGGGTCACCTACAATGAGCAGTTCTTC.

The gene calls are TRBV7-8 and TRBJ2-2; a possible D gene is TRBD1 (5 bases). Germline CDR1 is SGHVS and CDR2 is FQNEAQ. The CDR3 is 16 amino acids. The germline V and J ends were trimmed by 1 base and 3 bases, with 12 bases remaining between them. The CDR3 nucleotides are TGTGCCAGCAGCTTAGTGGTTTTAGGGGACACCGGGGAGCTGTTTTTT. Translated: CASSLVVLGDTGELFF.

The chain links TRBV7-2 to TRBJ1-4; D not certain. Germline loops: CDR1 SGHTA, CDR2 FQGNSA. The CDR3 sequence is 12 residues long. V lost 8 bases and J lost 5, with 9 bases in between. CDR3 coding DNA: TGTGCCAGCCGTTCCCCCAATGAAAAACTGTTTTTT. Translation: CASRSPNEKLFF. The whole variable domain, remainder taken from reference TRBV7-2 and TRBJ1-4, is GAGVSQSPSNKVTEKGKDVELRCDPISGHTALYWYRQSLGQGLEFLIYFQGNSAPDKSGLPSDRFSAERTGGSVSTLTIQRTQQEDSAVYLCASRSPNEKLFFGSGTQLSVL.

The chain links TRBV10-3 to TRBJ2-1; tentative D call: TRBD1 (5 bases). Trimming removed 6 bases at V and 6 bases at J, with 12 bases between. This CDR3 has 13 residues. Germline-derived CDR1 and CDR2 are ENHRY and SYGVKD. The CDR3 DNA is TGTGCCATCAGCCGCGACAGTGTCAATGAGCAGTTCTTC. Residues: CAISRDSVNEQFF.